These T cell receptor beta chains were read from a single sample in a study of beta chain features in type 1 diabetes. The table came from immunoSEQ multiplex PCR; TCRdb's copy has only in-frame clones and leaves some out. In the table there are 250,000 to 350,000 clones, approximately 14% of which are singletons. Input material: central memory CD4+ T cells from blood. These receptors all stem from a man aged 25-40 years in good health. Both conserved end residues are part of each CDR3.

CDR3aa: CASSSMPGQSGKLFF; j_gene: TRBJ1-4; v_gene: TRBV6-6; len: 15
CDR3aa: CASSTGLVGDTQYF; j_gene: TRBJ2-3; v_gene: TRBV5-4; len: 14
CDR3aa: CASSEYRGRQPQHF; j_gene: TRBJ1-5; v_gene: TRBV18; len: 14
CDR3aa: CASHGNRVAGANVLTF; j_gene: TRBJ2-6; v_gene: TRBV28; len: 16
CDR3aa: CASSHDRASPLHF; j_gene: TRBJ1-6; v_gene: TRBV7-2; len: 13
CDR3aa: CASSADSARETQYF; j_gene: TRBJ2-5; v_gene: TRBV5-1; len: 14
CDR3aa: CASSPGVGSNYGYTF; j_gene: TRBJ1-2; v_gene: TRBV27; len: 15
CDR3aa: CASSTGQGAYNEQFF; j_gene: TRBJ2-1; v_gene: TRBV19; len: 15
CDR3aa: CASSYSHSGNTIYF; j_gene: TRBJ1-3; v_gene: TRBV6-5; len: 14
CDR3aa: CASSQRQGGSTDTQYF; j_gene: TRBJ2-3; v_gene: TRBV7-3; len: 16
CDR3aa: CAISEDRGFKGDTQYF; j_gene: TRBJ2-3; v_gene: TRBV10-3; len: 16
CDR3aa: CASSLNRYWSGNTIYF; j_gene: TRBJ1-3; v_gene: TRBV7-8; len: 16
CDR3aa: CASSEGGTSVDTQYF; j_gene: TRBJ2-3; v_gene: TRBV2; len: 15
CDR3aa: CASEKGRGWNYGYTF; j_gene: TRBJ1-2; v_gene: TRBV6-5; len: 15
CDR3aa: CAISGDRGNVGEQFF; j_gene: TRBJ2-1; v_gene: TRBV10-3; len: 15
CDR3aa: CASSSSTGLYGYTF; j_gene: TRBJ1-2; v_gene: TRBV5-4; len: 14
CDR3aa: CASSTGTGGSNQPQHF; j_gene: TRBJ1-5; v_gene: TRBV7-9; len: 16
CDR3aa: CASSPGGPNTGELFF; j_gene: TRBJ2-2; v_gene: TRBV5-4; len: 15
CDR3aa: CASRGTREREQYF; j_gene: TRBJ2-7; v_gene: TRBV2; len: 13
CDR3aa: CASCQGRFYNEQFF; j_gene: TRBJ2-1; v_gene: TRBV11-1; len: 14
CDR3aa: CASSQGAYNEQFF; j_gene: TRBJ2-1; v_gene: TRBV11-3; len: 13
CDR3aa: CASSEQRLAYEQFF; j_gene: TRBJ2-1; v_gene: TRBV6-1; len: 14
CDR3aa: CASSESTSVTRSQYF; j_gene: TRBJ2-5; v_gene: TRBV25-1; len: 15
CDR3aa: CAISGTTGAGELFF; j_gene: TRBJ2-2; v_gene: TRBV10-3; len: 14
CDR3aa: CASSGSGGNQPQHF; j_gene: TRBJ1-5; v_gene: TRBV7-2; len: 14
CDR3aa: CASSQLTGNTEAFF; j_gene: TRBJ1-1; v_gene: TRBV6-6; len: 14
CDR3aa: CASSLRTGGGNEQFF; j_gene: TRBJ2-1; v_gene: TRBV11-3; len: 15
CDR3aa: CASSLPKYEQYF; j_gene: TRBJ2-7; v_gene: TRBV28; len: 12
CDR3aa: CASSHGRNWVGYTF; j_gene: TRBJ1-2; v_gene: TRBV11-2; len: 14
CDR3aa: CASSAGTGFSTEAFF; j_gene: TRBJ1-1; v_gene: TRBV7-8; len: 15
CDR3aa: CASSWQKNSPLHF; j_gene: TRBJ1-6; v_gene: TRBV14; len: 13
CDR3aa: CAIKSGGRETQYF; j_gene: TRBJ2-5; v_gene: TRBV6-1; len: 13
CDR3aa: CASSLLGDQPQHF; j_gene: TRBJ1-5; v_gene: TRBV7-6; len: 13
CDR3aa: CASKAGGPITDTQYF; j_gene: TRBJ2-3; v_gene: TRBV6-6; len: 15
CDR3aa: CASSYGLGTPPYEQYF; j_gene: TRBJ2-7; v_gene: TRBV6-6; len: 16
CDR3aa: CASRAGLAGQFF; j_gene: TRBJ2-1; v_gene: TRBV28; len: 12
CDR3aa: CASSSGQGGNEQFF; j_gene: TRBJ2-1; v_gene: TRBV5-1; len: 14
CDR3aa: CAWAGGGNQPQHF; j_gene: TRBJ1-5; v_gene: TRBV30; len: 13
CDR3aa: CASSLDSWNSPLHF; j_gene: TRBJ1-6; v_gene: TRBV5-6; len: 14
CDR3aa: CASSVDPTGLVNTEAFF; j_gene: TRBJ1-1; v_gene: TRBV9; len: 17
CDR3aa: CASSYLQGNTEAFF; j_gene: TRBJ1-1; v_gene: TRBV6-5; len: 14
CDR3aa: CASSDRTGTDTQYF; j_gene: TRBJ2-3; v_gene: TRBV7-2; len: 14
CDR3aa: CASFSSGNTDTQYF; j_gene: TRBJ2-3; v_gene: TRBV2; len: 14
CDR3aa: CAITGNRGVGTEAFF; j_gene: TRBJ1-1; v_gene: TRBV10-3; len: 15
CDR3aa: CASSAREANTGELFF; j_gene: TRBJ2-2; v_gene: TRBV5-1; len: 15
CDR3aa: CASSTTSGFGYNEQFF; j_gene: TRBJ2-1; v_gene: TRBV5-5; len: 16
CDR3aa: CASSSPPGQPTNTQYF; j_gene: TRBJ2-3; v_gene: TRBV7-2; len: 16
CDR3aa: CASGDRGHGNTIYF; j_gene: TRBJ1-3; v_gene: TRBV6-6; len: 14
CDR3aa: CASRRGGLDNEQFF; j_gene: TRBJ2-1; v_gene: TRBV6-1; len: 14
CDR3aa: CATSSGSFSYTF; j_gene: TRBJ1-2; v_gene: TRBV15; len: 12
CDR3aa: CSVHRGLPTETQYF; j_gene: TRBJ2-5; v_gene: TRBV29-1; len: 14
CDR3aa: CASSLGWETSEKLFF; j_gene: TRBJ1-4; v_gene: TRBV7-9; len: 15
CDR3aa: CACSGQGMKEAFF; j_gene: TRBJ1-1; v_gene: TRBV30; len: 13